Each of the 15 T cell receptor beta chains below was sequenced from the same sample in a study of OX40 agonist ivuxolimab in advanced cancers. Measured with immunoSEQ multiplex PCR; TCRdb has only the in-frame clones, and not every one. The sample contains some 60,000 clones, 85% of which appear only once. The source was CD4+ or CD8+ T cells sorted from blood, collected in a trial of the OX40 agonist ivuxolimab. The receptors derive from an adult with an advanced solid tumor such as melanoma, head and neck, liver or kidney cancer.

This chain links TRBV9 with TRBJ2-2, with 8 bases identical to TRBD2. This CDR3 has 16 residues. CDR1 and CDR2 (germline): SGDLS, YYNGEE. With 2 bases clipped from V and 2 bases from J, the junction kept 5 bases outside the gene matches. The CDR3 sequence: CASSVGLAGNTGELFF. For the CDR3, the DNA is TGTGCCAGCAGCGTCGGTCTAGCGGGTAACACCGGGGAGCTGTTTTTT.

V gene TRBV7-9 combines with J gene TRBJ2-5; 7 nucleotides align to TRBD2. Germline-derived CDR1 and CDR2 are SEHNR and FQNEAQ (reference sequence). With 7 bases clipped from V and 1 base from J, the junction kept 15 bases outside the gene matches. The CDR3 is 17 residues long. The CDR3 nucleotides are TGTGCCAGCACCGCCGCAGCGCCTAGCGGTTTCCAAGAGACCCAGTACTTC. Protein: CASTAAAPSGFQETQYF. The entire variable domain, with the rest obtained from reference TRBV7-9 and TRBJ2-5, is as follows: DTGVSQNPRHKITKRGQNVTFRCDPISEHNRLYWYRQTLGQGPEFLTYFQNEAQLEKSRLLSDRFSAERPKGSFSTLEIQRTEQGDSAMYLCASTAAAPSGFQETQYFGPGTRLLVL.

The chain employs TRBV28 and TRBJ2-6; TRBD1 agrees at 7 bases. The J segment lost 5 bases and the V segment lost 6 bases, leaving 7 bases of the junction unmatched. The CDR3 has 15 amino acids. CDR1 and CDR2 from the germline V gene are MDHEN and SYDVKM. The CDR3 DNA reads TGTGCCAGCAGGAAACAGGGGACGAGGGCCAACGTCCTGACTTTC. Translated, it gives CASRKQGTRANVLTF.

V gene TRBV28 combines with J gene TRBJ2-5; D not resolved. V lost 3 bases and J 5 bases, leaving 10 bases between the germline ends. CDR1 is MDHEN and CDR2 is SYDVKM in the germline V gene. The CDR3 is 13 amino acids. CDR3 protein: CASSFLNTETQYF. In DNA form, the CDR3 reads TGTGCCAGCAGTTTCTTGAATACCGAGACCCAGTACTTC.

V is TRBV6-1 and J is TRBJ1-2; D remains unclear. The V end lost 1 base, the J end lost 8 bases, and 11 bases lay between the germline ends. CDR3 length: 13 amino acids. The germline CDR1 and CDR2 sequences are MNHNS and SASEGT. CDR3 sequence reads: CASSEGGQRGYTF. CDR3 nucleotides: TGTGCCAGCAGTGAAGGAGGGCAGCGGGGCTACACCTTC.

This chain joins TRBV19 and TRBJ2-3; TRBD2 matches 8 bases. The germline V gene encodes CDR1 LNHDA and CDR2 SQIVND (reference sequence). V shed 6 bases and J 8 bases; nucleotides not matched to a gene: 16. The CDR3 loop spans 16 amino acids. The CDR3, as DNA: TGTGCCAGTAGGGGGACTAGTTATACCGGGAGTACTACGCAGTATTTT. It is translated as CASRGTSYTGSTTQYF.

Comment on this clone: Within the sample, other DNA sequences also encode this same CDR3. The J gene is TRBJ1-2, the V gene TRBV19, with TRBD1 identical over 7 bases. V trimming: 9 bases; J trimming: 2 bases; junction bases outside the gene matches: 6. Germline V lookup: CDR1 LNHDA, CDR2 SQIVND (reference sequence). This CDR3 region has 13 residues. CDR3 amino acids: CASSPQGNYGYTF. The CDR3 coding sequence is TGTGCCAGCTCTCCACAGGGGAACTATGGCTACACCTTC. Drawing the rest from reference TRBV19 and TRBJ1-2, the complete variable domain is DGGITQSPKYLFRKEGQNVTLSCEQNLNHDAMYWYRQDPGQGLRLIYYSQIVNDFQKGDIAEGYSVSREKKESFPLTVTSAQKNPTAFYLCASSPQGNYGYTFGSGTRLTVV.

This rearrangement joins TRBV11-3 to TRBJ2-1; the match to TRBD2 covers 10 bases. Germline V gene lookup returns CDR1 SGHNT and CDR2 YENEEA. V was clipped by 5 bases and J by 6 bases; unmatched bases: 7. The CDR3 length is 15 residues. The CDR3 reads CASSRGLAGANEQFF. The CDR3 DNA reads TGTGCCAGCAGCCGTGGGCTAGCGGGGGCCAATGAGCAGTTCTTC.

CDR3 in DNA: TGTGCCAGCAGTACTCGGCGAGGGACAGGTACAGCCCATACCCAGCATTTT. Translating gives CASSTRRGTGTAHTQHF. The chain is built from TRBV28 and TRBJ1-5, with 8 positions matching TRBD1. CDR3 length: 17 residues. Germline V gives CDR1 MDHEN, CDR2 SYDVKM. J lost 11 bases, V lost 5 bases, and 20 bases had no gene match.

This clone was picked up a small number of times. The chain is built from TRBV6-1 and TRBJ2-2; D is ambiguous. The CDR3 extends over 12 amino acids. From germline, CDR1 is MNHNS and CDR2 SASEGT. V lost 7 bases and J lost 6, with 9 bases in between. The CDR3 region is CASNRVSGELFF. CDR3 bases: TGTGCCAGCAACAGAGTCTCCGGGGAGCTGTTTTTT.

The V call is TRBV4-1, the J call TRBJ1-2; no definite D call. V lost 5 bases, J lost 1 base, and 11 bases lay in between. The CDR3 totals 14 residues. Germline V lookup: CDR1 MGHRA, CDR2 YSYEKL. In DNA, the CDR3 is TGCGCCAGCAGCAGATCGACGGTTAACTATGGCTACACCTTC. It is translated as CASSRSTVNYGYTF.

This rearrangement joins TRBV14 to TRBJ2-5, with TRBD1 identical over 8 bases. Per the germline V gene, CDR1 is SGHDN and CDR2 is FVKESK. V shed 1 base and J 2 bases; nucleotides not matched to a gene: 3. This CDR3 comprises 15 residues. The CDR3 DNA sequence: TGTGCCAGCAGCCAAGCGGGACAGGCGCAAGAGACCCAGTACTTC. Its protein product is CASSQAGQAQETQYF.

The gene calls are TRBV27 and TRBJ1-4, with 7 bases identical to TRBD1. Germline V lookup: CDR1 MNHEY, CDR2 SMNVEV (reference sequence). V shed 4 bases and J 3 bases; nucleotides not matched to a gene: 2. The CDR3 runs 14 residues. Written as DNA, the CDR3 is TGTGCCAGCAGTTGGGGACAGTCTAATGAAAAACTGTTTTTT. Its translation is CASSWGQSNEKLFF.

The rearrangement uses TRBV7-9 and TRBJ2-1, with unresolved D. Germline CDR1 and CDR2: SEHNR and FQNEAQ (reference sequence). V lost 1 base and J lost 10, with 14 bases in between. The CDR3 runs 14 residues. The CDR3, as DNA: TGTGCCAGCAGCTTAGGTGGCGAACTTCAAGAGCAGTTCTTC. It yields the protein CASSLGGELQEQFF.

The rearrangement links TRBV19 to TRBJ1-6; 7 bases are a match to TRBD1. Germline loops: CDR1 LNHDA, CDR2 SQIVND (reference sequence). The CDR3 consists of 16 residues. V lost 4 bases, J lost 7 bases, and 10 bases stayed unmatched. The CDR3 sequence: CASSTFRGTLNSPLHF. The CDR3 bases are TGTGCCAGTAGTACCTTCAGGGGGACTTTGAATTCACCCCTCCACTTT.